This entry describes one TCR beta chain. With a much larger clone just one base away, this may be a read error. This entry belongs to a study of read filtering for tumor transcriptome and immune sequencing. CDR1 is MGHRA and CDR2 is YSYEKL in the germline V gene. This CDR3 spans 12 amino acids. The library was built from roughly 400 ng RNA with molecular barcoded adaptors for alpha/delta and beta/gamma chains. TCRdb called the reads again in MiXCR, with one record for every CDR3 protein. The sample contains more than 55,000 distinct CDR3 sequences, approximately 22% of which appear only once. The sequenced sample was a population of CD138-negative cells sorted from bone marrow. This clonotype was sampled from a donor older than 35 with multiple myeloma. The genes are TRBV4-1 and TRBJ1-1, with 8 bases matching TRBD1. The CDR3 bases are TGCGCCTGCAGCCAACAGGGGGCTGAAGCTTTCTTT. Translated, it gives CACSQQGAEAFF.